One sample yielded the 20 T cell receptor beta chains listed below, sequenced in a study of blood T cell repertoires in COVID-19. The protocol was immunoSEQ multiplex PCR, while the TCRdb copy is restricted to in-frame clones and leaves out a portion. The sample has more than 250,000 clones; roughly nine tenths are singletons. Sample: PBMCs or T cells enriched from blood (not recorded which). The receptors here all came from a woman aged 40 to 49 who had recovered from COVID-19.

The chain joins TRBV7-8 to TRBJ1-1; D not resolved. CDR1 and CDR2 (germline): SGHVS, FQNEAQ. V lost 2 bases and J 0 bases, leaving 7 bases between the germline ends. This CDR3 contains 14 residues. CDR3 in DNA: TGTGCCAGCAGCTTACGTTGGCTGAACACTGAAGCTTTCTTT. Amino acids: CASSLRWLNTEAFF.

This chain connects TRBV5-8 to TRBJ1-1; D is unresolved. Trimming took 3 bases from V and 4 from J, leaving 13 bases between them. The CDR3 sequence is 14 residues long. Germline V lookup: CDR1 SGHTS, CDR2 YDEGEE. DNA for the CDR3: TGTGCCAGCAGCTCACGGCGGAGCGCCACTGAAGCTTTCTTT. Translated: CASSSRRSATEAFF.

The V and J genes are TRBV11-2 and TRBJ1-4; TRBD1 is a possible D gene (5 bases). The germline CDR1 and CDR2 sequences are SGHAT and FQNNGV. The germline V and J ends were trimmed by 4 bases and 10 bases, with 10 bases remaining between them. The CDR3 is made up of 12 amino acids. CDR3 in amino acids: CASSSQDGKLFF. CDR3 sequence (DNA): TGTGCCAGCAGCTCACAGGATGGAAAACTGTTTTTT.

DNA for the CDR3: TGTGCCAGCAGCCCCTATTCCATCGGACAGGGTGGCACAGATACGCAGTATTTT. It yields the protein CASSPYSIGQGGTDTQYF. The chain joins TRBV3-1 (or the pseudogene TRBV3-2) to TRBJ2-3; 8 bases line up with TRBD1. CDR3 length equals 18 residues. V lost 4 bases, J lost 1 base, and 13 bases stayed unmatched. From germline, CDR1 is LGHDT and CDR2 YNNKEL (reference sequence).

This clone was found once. The CDR3 is CANPLGGETQYF. The DNA of the CDR3 is TGTGCCAACCCCTTGGGGGGGGAGACCCAGTACTTC. The chain employs TRBV7-2 and TRBJ2-5; 7 bases fit TRBD2. CDR3 length: 12 residues. The trim removed 10 bases at V and 5 bases at J, leaving 7 bases unmatched. Germline CDR1 is SGHTA and CDR2 is FQGNSA.

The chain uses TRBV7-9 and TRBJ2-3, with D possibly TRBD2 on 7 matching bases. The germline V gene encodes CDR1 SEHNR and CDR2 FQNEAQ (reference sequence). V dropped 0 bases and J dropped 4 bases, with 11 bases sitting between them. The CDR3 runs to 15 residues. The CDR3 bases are TGTGCCAGCAGCTTAGCCGGGGGGCGAGCAGATACGCAGTATTTT. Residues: CASSLAGGRADTQYF.

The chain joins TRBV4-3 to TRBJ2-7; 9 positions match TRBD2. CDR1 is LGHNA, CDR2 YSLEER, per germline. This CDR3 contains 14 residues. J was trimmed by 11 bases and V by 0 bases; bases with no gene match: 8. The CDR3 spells CASSQDKLAGPKYF. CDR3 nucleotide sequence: TGCGCCAGCAGCCAAGATAAGCTAGCGGGACCCAAGTACTTC.

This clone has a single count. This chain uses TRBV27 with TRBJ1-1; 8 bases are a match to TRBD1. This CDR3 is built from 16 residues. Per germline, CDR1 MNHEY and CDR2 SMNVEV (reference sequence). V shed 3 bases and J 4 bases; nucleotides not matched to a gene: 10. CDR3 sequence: CASSFNEDRAATEAFF. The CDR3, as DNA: TGTGCCAGCAGTTTCAACGAGGACAGGGCAGCCACTGAAGCTTTCTTT.

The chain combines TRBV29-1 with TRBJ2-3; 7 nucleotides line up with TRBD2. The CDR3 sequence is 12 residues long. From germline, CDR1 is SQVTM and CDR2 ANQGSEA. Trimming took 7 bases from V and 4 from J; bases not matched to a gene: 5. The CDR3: CSGGGGADTQYF. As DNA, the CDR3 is TGCAGCGGGGGCGGGGGAGCAGATACGCAGTATTTT.

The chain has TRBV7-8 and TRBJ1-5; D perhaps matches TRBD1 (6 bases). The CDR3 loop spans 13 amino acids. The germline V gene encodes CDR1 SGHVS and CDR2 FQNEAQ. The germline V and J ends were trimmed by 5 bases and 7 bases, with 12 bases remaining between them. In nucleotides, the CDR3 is TGTGCCAGCAGCGCAGGGGCCTGGCAGCCCCAGCATTTT. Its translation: CASSAGAWQPQHF. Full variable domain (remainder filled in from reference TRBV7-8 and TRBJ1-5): GAGVSQSPRYKVAKRGQDVALRCDPISGHVSLFWYQQALGQGPEFLTYFQNEAQLDKSGLPSDRFFAERPEGSVSTLKIQRTQQEDSAVYLCASSAGAWQPQHFGDGTRLSIL.

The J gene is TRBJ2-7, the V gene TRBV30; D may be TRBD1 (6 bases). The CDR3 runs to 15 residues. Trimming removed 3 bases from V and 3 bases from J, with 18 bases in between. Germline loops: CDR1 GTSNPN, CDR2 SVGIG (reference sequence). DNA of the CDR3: TGTGCCTGGAGAGCCGGGACACTGTTGAGCTACGAGCAGTACTTC. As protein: CAWRAGTLLSYEQYF.

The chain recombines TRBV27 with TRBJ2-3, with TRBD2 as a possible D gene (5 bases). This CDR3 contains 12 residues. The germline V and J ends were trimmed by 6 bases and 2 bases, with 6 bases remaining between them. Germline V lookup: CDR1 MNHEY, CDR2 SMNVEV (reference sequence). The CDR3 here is CASSGVTDTQYF. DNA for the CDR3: TGTGCCAGCAGCGGGGTCACAGATACGCAGTATTTT.

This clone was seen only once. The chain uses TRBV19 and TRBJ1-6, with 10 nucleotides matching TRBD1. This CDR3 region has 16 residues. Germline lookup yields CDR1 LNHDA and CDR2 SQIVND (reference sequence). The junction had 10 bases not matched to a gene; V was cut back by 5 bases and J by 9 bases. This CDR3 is CASSSLRDRGGSPLHF. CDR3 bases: TGTGCCAGTAGTTCCCTCCGGGACAGGGGCGGTTCACCCCTCCACTTT.

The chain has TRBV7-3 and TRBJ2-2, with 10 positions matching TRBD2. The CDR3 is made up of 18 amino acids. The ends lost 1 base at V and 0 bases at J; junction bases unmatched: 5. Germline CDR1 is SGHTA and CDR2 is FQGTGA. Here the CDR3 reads CASSLNIAGGPNTGELFF. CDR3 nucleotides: TGTGCCAGCAGCTTAAATATAGCGGGAGGCCCGAACACCGGGGAGCTGTTTTTT.

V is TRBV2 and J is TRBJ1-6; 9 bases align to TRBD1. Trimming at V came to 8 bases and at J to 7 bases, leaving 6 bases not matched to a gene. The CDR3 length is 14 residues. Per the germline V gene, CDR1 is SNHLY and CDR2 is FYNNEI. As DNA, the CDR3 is TGTGCCAGCCGCCGACAGGGGGGCAATTCACCCCTCCACTTT. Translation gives CASRRQGGNSPLHF. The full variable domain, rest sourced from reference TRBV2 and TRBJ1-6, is EPEVTQTPSHQVTQMGQEVILRCVPISNHLYFYWYRQILGQKVEFLVSFYNNEISEKSEIFDDQFSVERPDGSNFTLKIRSTKLEDSAMYFCASRRQGGNSPLHFGNGTRLTVT.

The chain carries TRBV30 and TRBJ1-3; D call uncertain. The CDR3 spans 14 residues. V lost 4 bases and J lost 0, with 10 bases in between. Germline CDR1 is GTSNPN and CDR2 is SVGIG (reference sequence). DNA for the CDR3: TGTGCCTGGATTTTCAGGAACTCTGGAAACACCATATATTTT. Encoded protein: CAWIFRNSGNTIYF.

Written as DNA, the CDR3 is TGTGCCAGCGCCGGGACAGGGTATTCACCCCTCCACTTT. Translation: CASAGTGYSPLHF. This rearrangement joins TRBV7-2 to TRBJ1-6; 9 positions match TRBD1. The CDR3 consists of 13 residues. The germline V gene has CDR1 SGHTA and CDR2 FQGNSA. Trimming at V came to 8 bases and at J to 8 bases, leaving 4 bases not matched to a gene.

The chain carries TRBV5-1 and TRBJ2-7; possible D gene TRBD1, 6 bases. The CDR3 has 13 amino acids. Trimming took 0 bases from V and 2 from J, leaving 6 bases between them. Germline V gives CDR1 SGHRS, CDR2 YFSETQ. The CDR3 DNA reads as TGCGCCAGCAGCTTGGAGGGGGCCTACGAGCAGTACTTC. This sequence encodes CASSLEGAYEQYF.

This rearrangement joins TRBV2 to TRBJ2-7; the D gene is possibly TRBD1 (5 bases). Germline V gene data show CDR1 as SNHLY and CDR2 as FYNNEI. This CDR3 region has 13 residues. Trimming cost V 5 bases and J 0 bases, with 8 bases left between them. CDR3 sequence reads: CASSSTASYEQYF. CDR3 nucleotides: TGTGCCAGCAGTTCGACAGCCTCCTACGAGCAGTACTTC.

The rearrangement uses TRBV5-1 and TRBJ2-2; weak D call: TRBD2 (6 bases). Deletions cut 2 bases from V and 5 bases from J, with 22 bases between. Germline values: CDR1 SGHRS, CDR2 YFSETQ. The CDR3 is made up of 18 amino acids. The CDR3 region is CASSFLGIAARETGELFF. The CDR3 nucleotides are TGCGCCAGCAGCTTCCTCGGGATAGCGGCCCGGGAGACCGGGGAGCTGTTTTTT.